These T cell receptor beta chains were read from a single sample in a study of PD-L1 blockade in urothelial cancer. Sequenced by immunoSEQ multiplex PCR; TCRdb stores in-frame clones only, minus some. This table has roughly 100,000 clones, approximately 87% appearing once. This specimen consisted of PBMCs, obtained around atezolizumab (anti-PD-L1) treatment. These receptors were collected from a man aged 65 to 85 with urothelial cancer. Each CDR3 is given with its conserved first and last residue. The D gene is left open where the match is weak. Clone size appears in some rows only: once, few, many, or a class for an expanded clone.

d_gene	v_gene	j_gene	abundance	CDR3nt	CDR3aa
TRBD1	TRBV19	TRBJ2-7	once	TGTGCCAGTAGGCAAACAGGGGGCTTAACCTACGAGCAGTACTTC	CASRQTGGLTYEQYF
.	TRBV19	TRBJ1-5	.	TGTGCCAGTAAGGAAGGGAGCTTGGGTCAGCCCCAGCATTTT	CASKEGSLGQPQHF
TRBD2	TRBV2	TRBJ2-2	.	TGTGCCAGCAGTGATGGGGGAGGGATTCCCGGGGAGCTGTTTTTT	CASSDGGGIPGELFF
.	TRBV6-6	TRBJ1-3	.	TGTGCCAGCAGTTTCGTTCGGGGGACCGGAAACACCATATATTTT	CASSFVRGTGNTIYF
TRBD1	TRBV4-1	TRBJ1-2	.	TGCGCCAGCAGCCGGAACGACAGGGTGGGGGGCTACACCTTC	CASSRNDRVGGYTF
TRBD1	TRBV11-3	TRBJ1-3	.	TGTGCCAGCAGCTCCGGGACAGGGCCTGGAAACACCATATATTTT	CASSSGTGPGNTIYF
TRBD1	TRBV5-6	TRBJ2-2	.	TGTGCCAGCAGCCCCGACGGGACAGCGAACACCGGGGAGCTGTTTTTT	CASSPDGTANTGELFF
TRBD1	TRBV6-5	TRBJ1-6	.	TGTGCCAGCAGTCCAGGGGGCACCTATAATTCACCCCTCCACTTT	CASSPGGTYNSPLHF
TRBD1	TRBV2	TRBJ1-5	.	TGTGCCAGCAGTGGATCAGGGGGCGGTTTTGGTCAGCCCCAGCATTTT	CASSGSGGGFGQPQHF
.	TRBV18	TRBJ1-2	.	TGTGCCAGCTCACCGCCCGGGACACCTAACTATGGCTACACCTTC	CASSPPGTPNYGYTF
TRBD1	TRBV19	TRBJ2-7	.	TGTGCCAGTAGTAGCGGGTGGGACAGAAAGCTAGACTACGAGCAGTACTTC	CASSSGWDRKLDYEQYF
.	TRBV9	TRBJ1-1	.	TGTGCCAGCAGCGTAGGGATCGGGGAGAACACTGAAGCTTTCTTT	CASSVGIGENTEAFF
TRBD1	TRBV19	TRBJ1-5	.	TGTGCCAGTAGTCCGGGACAGGGGGCAGGTATGGATCAGCCCCAGCATTTT	CASSPGQGAGMDQPQHF
.	TRBV19	TRBJ1-6	few	TGTGCCAGTAGTTCCTCGGACACGAAGAATTCACCCCTCCACTTT	CASSSSDTKNSPLHF
.	TRBV27	TRBJ2-1	.	TGTGCCAGCAGGTTGGGGCAGGTACCCAATGAGCAGTTCTTC	CASRLGQVPNEQFF
TRBD1	TRBV20-1	TRBJ2-7	many	TGCAGTCTTGGACAGGGCGACGAGCAGTACTTC	CSLGQGDEQYF
.	TRBV6-5	TRBJ2-5	.	TGTGCCAGCAGTTCCTGGGACTTGGAGACCCAGTACTTC	CASSSWDLETQYF
TRBD1	TRBV7-9	TRBJ2-2	.	TGTGCCAGCAGCCTTGGGACAGTTCTTACCGGGGAGCTGTTTTTT	CASSLGTVLTGELFF
TRBD1	TRBV5-1	TRBJ1-1	.	TGCGCCAGCAGCTCGAAGGGACAGGGGGGGGCTGAAGCTTTCTTT	CASSSKGQGGAEAFF
TRBD1	TRBV28	TRBJ2-1	.	TGTGCCAGCAGCTCCCTAATCCCCGGGACAGCTTCTACCATATCGTTCTTC	CASSSLIPGTASTISFF
.	TRBV7-2	TRBJ2-3	.	TGTGCCAGCAGTTCCCGGGACTTTCATACAGATACGCAGTATTTT	CASSSRDFHTDTQYF
.	TRBV7-3	TRBJ2-3	.	TGTGCCAGCAGCGCCAATAACTGGGGGCCTCCCTCGAAGGATACGCAGTATTTT	CASSANNWGPPSKDTQYF
.	TRBV6-1	TRBJ1-2	.	TGTGCCAGCAGTGAAAGAGACATAGACCACTATGGCTACACCTTC	CASSERDIDHYGYTF
.	TRBV19	TRBJ2-7	.	TGTGCCAGTAAGGAGGACCCCGGCTCCTACGAGCAGTACTTC	CASKEDPGSYEQYF
.	TRBV5-5	TRBJ1-1	.	TGTGCCAGCAGCCGTCGACAGCTGGTTACTGAAGCTTTCTTT	CASSRRQLVTEAFF
TRBD1	TRBV5-1	TRBJ1-5	once	TGCGCCAGCAGCTTGGGAGGACAGGGGGCAGGTCAGCCCCAGCATTTT	CASSLGGQGAGQPQHF
.	TRBV6-6	TRBJ1-5	.	TGTGCCAGCAGTCCACCGGCAGGTGACAATCAGCCCCAGCATTTT	CASSPPAGDNQPQHF
TRBD1	TRBV29-1	TRBJ1-1	once	TGCAGCGTCGACAGGGGGCATCAGGGGACTGAAGCTTTCTTT	CSVDRGHQGTEAFF
.	TRBV12-5	TRBJ2-1	many	TGTGCTAGTGGTTTGACACCTCCAACGGAGCAGTTCTTC	CASGLTPPTEQFF
.	TRBV7-9	TRBJ2-5	.	TGTGCCAGCAGCTTTGCAGGGAAGGGGTTGGCCCAGTACTTC	CASSFAGKGLAQYF
.	TRBV9	TRBJ2-1	.	TGTGCCAGCAGCGACCCGACAGGCTACAATGAGCAGTTCTTC	CASSDPTGYNEQFF
.	TRBV6-1	TRBJ1-1	.	TGTGCCAGCTGCACCGGGACACTGAACACTGAAGCTTTCTTT	CASCTGTLNTEAFF
.	TRBV11-2	TRBJ1-1	.	TGTGCCAGCAGCCCCCAGGCGAACACTGAAGCTTTCTTT	CASSPQANTEAFF
.	TRBV7-2	TRBJ2-1	.	TGTGCCAGCAGCTTCGGTCGCGGGGGCGACAATGAGCAGTTCTTC	CASSFGRGGDNEQFF
TRBD1	TRBV19	TRBJ1-1	.	TGTGCCAGTAGTCGGACAGGGACTTCCACTGAAGCTTTCTTT	CASSRTGTSTEAFF
.	TRBV7-9	TRBJ2-2	.	TGTGCCAGCAGCTCGGGGTCGGGCACCGGGGAGCTGTTTTTT	CASSSGSGTGELFF
.	TRBV27	TRBJ2-7	.	TGTGCCAGCAGTCCAGGGAACCCCTACGAGCAGTACTTC	CASSPGNPYEQYF
.	TRBV6-1	TRBJ2-7	few	TGTGCCAGCAGTGAAGCTTCGACCTGGAGCTCCTACGAGCAGTACTTC	CASSEASTWSSYEQYF
TRBD1	TRBV6-5	TRBJ1-1	.	TGTGCCAGCAGTTACTCACAGGGGGACACTGAAGCTTTCTTT	CASSYSQGDTEAFF
.	TRBV19	TRBJ1-5	.	TGTGCCAGTAGTCAAGGGGTCAGTCAGCCCCAGCATTTT	CASSQGVSQPQHF
.	TRBV6-1	TRBJ1-1	.	TGTGCCAGCAGTGAATACGGTGCCCTGAACACTGAAGCTTTCTTT	CASSEYGALNTEAFF
TRBD2	TRBV19	TRBJ2-1	.	TGTGCCAGTAGTATATCCGTGGCTAGCGGGAGTAGTGAGCAGTTCTTC	CASSISVASGSSEQFF
.	TRBV2	TRBJ2-1	.	TGTGCCAGCGGGGGGGCCTCTAATGAGCAGTTCTTC	CASGGASNEQFF
.	TRBV5-1	TRBJ2-5	.	TGCGCCAGCAGTCCGGGGGGCCTGAAGACCCAGTACTTC	CASSPGGLKTQYF
TRBD1	TRBV6-5	TRBJ2-1	once	TGTGCCAGCAGCCACACCGGGACAGGGTGGAATGAGCAGTTCTTC	CASSHTGTGWNEQFF
.	TRBV7-9	TRBJ2-5	.	TGTGCCAGCAGCTCCCCCGGAGGTGGCCCGCAGACCCAGTACTTC	CASSSPGGGPQTQYF